The 5 T cell receptor beta chains given below trace back to one sample, sequenced in a study of T cells in Graves' hyperthyroidism and ophthalmopathy. TCR beta CDR3 regions were amplified from RNA. HTBI primers were used for first-round RT-PCR of the TCR CDR3. TCRdb used MiXCR to reprocess the multiplex PCR reads, holding one entry per CDR3 protein. The sample includes approximately 590,000 distinct CDR3 sequences, about 43% of them seen just once. Sequencing was performed on peripheral blood or thyroid tissue (not recorded which). All receptors derive from a woman aged 18-30 years with Graves' hyperthyroidism.

Comments on this clonotype: The conserved final phenylalanine or tryptophan is absent from the CDR3, which likely points to a read error. V and J are TRBV29-1 and TRBJ1-2; no firm D call. Per germline, CDR1 SQVTM and CDR2 ANQGSEA. CDR3 size: 10 residues. Trimming cost V 2 bases and J 8 bases, with 6 bases left between them. The CDR3 reads CSVERAGYTC. The CDR3 DNA reads TGCAGCGTTGAAAGGGCCGGCTACACCTGC.

This clonotype occurred many times. An end of the junction does not agree with germline; a read error may underlie this. The chain combines TRBV14 with TRBJ1-2, with unresolved D. This CDR3 comprises 13 residues. Per the germline V gene, CDR1 is SGHDN and CDR2 is FVKESK. The CDR3 protein is CASSQAFRGPEGF. CDR3 coding DNA: TGTGCCAGCAGCCAAGCATTTCGCGGCCCCGAGGGCTTC.

This chain uses TRBV5-8 with TRBJ1-6, with D perhaps matching TRBD1 (5 bases). The CDR3 is 15 residues long. V lost 2 bases to trimming and J lost 6 bases, with 12 bases between them. Germline V gives CDR1 SGHTS, CDR2 YDEGEE. This CDR3 is CASSLSSGGNSPLHF. DNA for the CDR3: TGTGCCAGCAGCTTATCAAGTGGGGGTAATTCACCCCTCCACTTT.

V and J are TRBV2 and TRBJ1-4; D not resolved. The V gene's germline CDR1 is SNHLY and CDR2 FYNNEI. The CDR3 runs 16 residues. V lost 6 bases and J lost 6, with 20 bases in between. DNA for the CDR3: TGTGCCAGCAGGCTACTAGCGGGAGGGCGTGATGAAAAACTGTTTTTT. Translation: CASRLLAGGRDEKLFF.

J is TRBJ2-3 and V is TRBV2; no clear D gene. This CDR3 is built from 13 residues. CDR1 and CDR2 from the germline V gene are SNHLY and FYNNEI. The V end lost 6 bases, the J end lost 5 bases, and 12 bases lay between the germline ends. CDR3 DNA: TGTGCCAGCAGCCCATATATGGGAGATACGCAGTATTTT. It is translated as CASSPYMGDTQYF.